This T cell receptor beta chain appears in the sequencing data of a study of blood T cell repertoires in COVID-19. Across the whole study: The samples span acute and convalescent COVID-19 from the United States, Italy and Spain. T cells, B-cell-depleted T cells, or PBMCs supplied cDNA or gDNA.

How the authors handled the data: Amplifying reference gene primers gave estimates of nucleated cell counts. Measured with immunoSEQ multiplex PCR; TCRdb has only the in-frame clones, and not every one. V and J calls plus clone size are reproduced from that table; the DNA served to infer D and trimming. The table shows 63,000 or so clones, with approximately 82% occurring only once. The CDR3 has 16 amino acids. CDR1 and CDR2 (germline): MDHEN, SYDVKM. V dropped 1 base and J dropped 4; count of bases not matched to a gene: 5. This TCR was sampled from an older man with active COVID-19. The sample consisted of peripheral blood. The genes are TRBV28 and TRBJ2-3; TRBD1 aligns across 10 bases. CDR3 coding DNA: TGTGCCAGCAGTTTATCGGACAGGGGGTTTTCAGATACGCAGTATTTT. This translates into CASSLSDRGFSDTQYF.